This T cell receptor beta chain came from a study of cytomegalovirus exposure and HLA in healthy donors. Study results and limitations: CMV serostatus stood as the only immune exposure information on hand. Later on, an analysis found that several of the most significant clusters appeared to be linked to common viral pathogens, which included parvovirus B19. Apparent HLA restriction characterized most CMV-associated TCR beta chains in a later analysis.

Regarding this clone: Antigen unknown.

PCR involved 60 Vbeta and 13 Jbeta primers. The protocol was immunoSEQ multiplex PCR, while the TCRdb copy is restricted to in-frame clones and leaves out a portion. The sample includes 190,000 or so clones, about 85% of them seen just once. The sequencing sample was made of PBMCs. The receptor was isolated from a male donor in good health and CMV-seropositive.

The CDR3 here is CASSLDWSTDTQYF. CDR3 nucleotides: TGCGCCAGCAGCTTGGACTGGAGCACAGATACGCAGTATTTT. The chain couples TRBV5-1 to TRBJ2-3; D is undetermined. The CDR3 consists of 14 residues. Germline CDR1 is SGHRS and CDR2 is YFSETQ. V shed 0 bases and J shed 0 bases, with 5 bases lying between them.